The next 5 T cell receptor beta chains were all read from a single sample in a study of blood T cell repertoires in COVID-19. Method: immunoSEQ multiplex PCR; TCRdb's copy keeps in-frame clones and lacks some. This sample carries about 180,000 clones, about 87% of them seen once, and the ten largest clones take 2.5%. Material: peripheral blood. All receptors derive from a man aged 40-50 years with active or convalescent COVID-19.

This clone showed up just once. The chain couples TRBV19 to TRBJ1-1; a possible D gene is TRBD1 (5 bases). Germline V gives CDR1 LNHDA, CDR2 SQIVND (reference sequence). Trimming shortened V by 7 bases and J by 2 bases, and 17 bases separated the two germline ends. This CDR3 contains 15 residues. The CDR3 sequence: CASTMGHTGNTEAFF. CDR3 nucleotide sequence: TGTGCCAGTACCATGGGTCACACAGGAAACACTGAAGCTTTCTTT.

The chain is built from TRBV6-5 and TRBJ2-1; TRBD2 is a possible D gene (6 bases). Germline V CDR1 and CDR2: MNHEY, SVGAGI. V lost 7 bases and J lost 6, with 16 bases in between. There are 14 residues in the CDR3. This CDR3 is CASTRGRRGNEQFF. The CDR3 DNA is TGTGCCAGCACGAGAGGCAGGCGGGGCAATGAGCAGTTCTTC.

The rearrangement links TRBV5-1 to TRBJ1-1; 8 bases align to TRBD1. V lost 0 bases and J lost 2; bases outside the gene matches: 3. CDR1 is SGHRS, CDR2 YFSETQ, per germline. The CDR3 runs to 15 residues. In DNA, the CDR3 is TGCGCCAGCAGCTTGGACAGGGGGAGAAACACTGAAGCTTTCTTT. Translated: CASSLDRGRNTEAFF.

The rearrangement links TRBV6-5 to TRBJ2-5, with D unclear. This CDR3 contains 14 residues. Germline V gene data show CDR1 as MNHEY and CDR2 as SVGAGI. V gave up 0 bases and J gave up 5 bases, with 10 bases separating them. The CDR3 here is CASSYSMTAETQYF. For the CDR3, the DNA is TGTGCCAGCAGTTACTCGATGACTGCGGAGACCCAGTACTTC.

The chain links TRBV7-2 to TRBJ1-5; weak D call: TRBD1 (6 bases). Trimming shortened V by 5 bases and J by 0 bases, and 8 bases separated the two germline ends. The CDR3 totals 14 residues. The V gene's germline CDR1 is SGHTA and CDR2 FQGNSA. CDR3 sequence (DNA): TGTGCCAGCAGCCCAGGGGCTAGCAATCAGCCCCAGCATTTT. Its protein is CASSPGASNQPQHF.